Listed below are T cell receptor beta chains from one sample, sequenced in a study of vaccination and CD4 T cells after COVID-19. A single record per CDR3 protein comes from TCRdb applying MiXCR to the PCR reads. The sample lists 17,000 or so distinct CDR3 sequences, 20% to 25% occurring once. Their target antigens are unknown. Sequenced sample: cultured CD4+ T cells from blood. These receptor sequences come from a human donor with COVID-19. The CDR3 runs from the conserved cysteine through the conserved F or W. Fields, in order: J gene, D gene, V gene, clone size, CDR3 protein, CDR3 DNA. The D gene is left open where the match is weak. Size is omitted from some rows. Given values are once, few, many or a class for expanded clones.

J gene: TRBJ2-3
D gene: TRBD1
V gene: TRBV24-1
clone size: NA
CDR3 protein: CATSDLDRGLGDTQYF
CDR3 DNA: TGTGCCACCAGTGATCTTGACAGGGGGCTCGGAGATACGCAGTATTTT

J gene: TRBJ1-2
D gene: NA
V gene: TRBV28
clone size: few
CDR3 protein: CASLTGLNGYTF
CDR3 DNA: TGTGCCAGCCTCACAGGGCTCAATGGCTACACCTTC

J gene: TRBJ2-3
D gene: TRBD2
V gene: TRBV7-4
clone size: NA
CDR3 protein: CASSVDPSGLVTDTQYF
CDR3 DNA: TGTGCCAGCAGCGTAGACCCTAGCGGGTTGGTGACAGATACGCAGTATTTT

J gene: TRBJ2-5
D gene: TRBD2
V gene: TRBV12-3/TRBV12-4
clone size: NA
CDR3 protein: CASSATSGGLLSTQYF
CDR3 DNA: TGTGCCAGCAGTGCCACTAGCGGGGGACTACTCAGCACCCAGTACTTC

J gene: TRBJ2-1
D gene: TRBD1
V gene: TRBV2
clone size: NA
CDR3 protein: CASIQGFEQFF
CDR3 DNA: TGTGCCAGCATACAGGGGTTTGAGCAGTTCTTC

J gene: TRBJ2-7
D gene: NA
V gene: TRBV20-1
clone size: NA
CDR3 protein: CSASSGQIYEQYF
CDR3 DNA: TGCAGTGCTAGCTCGGGACAAATCTACGAGCAGTACTTC

J gene: TRBJ2-7
D gene: NA
V gene: TRBV19
clone size: medium-sized
CDR3 protein: CASSIEGGYEQYF
CDR3 DNA: TGTGCCAGTAGTATTGAAGGGGGCTACGAGCAGTACTTC

J gene: TRBJ2-5
D gene: NA
V gene: TRBV6-1
clone size: few
CDR3 protein: CASSEGRTQYF
CDR3 DNA: TGTGCCAGCAGCGAAGGGCGGACCCAGTACTTC

J gene: TRBJ2-5
D gene: NA
V gene: TRBV5-1
clone size: NA
CDR3 protein: CASSLSGRGAETQHF
CDR3 DNA: TGCGCCAGCTCCCTGTCAGGGCGGGGAGCGGAGACCCAGCACTTC

J gene: TRBJ1-2
D gene: TRBD1
V gene: TRBV7-8
clone size: medium-sized
CDR3 protein: CASSRGTGTSYGYTF
CDR3 DNA: TGTGCCAGCAGCCGTGGGACAGGAACATCCTATGGCTACACCTTC

J gene: TRBJ2-1
D gene: NA
V gene: TRBV2
clone size: NA
CDR3 protein: CASSRTGYNEQFF
CDR3 DNA: TGTGCCAGCAGTCGTACAGGGTACAATGAGCAGTTCTTC

J gene: TRBJ1-1
D gene: NA
V gene: TRBV9
clone size: few
CDR3 protein: CASSYQLNTEAFF
CDR3 DNA: TGTGCCAGCAGCTATCAGCTCAACACTGAAGCTTTCTTT

J gene: TRBJ2-2
D gene: NA
V gene: TRBV28
clone size: NA
CDR3 protein: CASRIRRGRGNTGELFF
CDR3 DNA: TGTGCCAGCAGAATCCGACGAGGCAGGGGGAACACCGGGGAGCTGTTTTTT

J gene: TRBJ1-2
D gene: NA
V gene: TRBV20-1
clone size: few
CDR3 protein: CSAPVKGPGLHGYTF
CDR3 DNA: TGCAGTGCCCCGGTTAAGGGGCCCGGATTACATGGCTACACCTTC

J gene: TRBJ1-5
D gene: NA
V gene: TRBV6-2/TRBV6-3
clone size: NA
CDR3 protein: CASTPPGFEPQHF
CDR3 DNA: TGTGCCAGCACCCCGCCAGGGTTTGAGCCCCAGCATTTT

J gene: TRBJ1-1
D gene: NA
V gene: TRBV6-2/TRBV6-3
clone size: NA
CDR3 protein: CASSYSPWGRVMNTEAFF
CDR3 DNA: TGTGCCAGCAGTTACTCACCCTGGGGGAGGGTGATGAACACTGAAGCTTTCTTT

J gene: TRBJ2-1
D gene: TRBD1
V gene: TRBV19
clone size: NA
CDR3 protein: CASSWTGIYYNEQFF
CDR3 DNA: TGTGCCAGTAGCTGGACAGGGATCTATTATAATGAGCAGTTCTTC

J gene: TRBJ2-1
D gene: TRBD2
V gene: TRBV5-5
clone size: NA
CDR3 protein: CASSLGLAGVYEQFF
CDR3 DNA: TGTGCCAGCAGCTTAGGACTAGCGGGGGTCTATGAGCAGTTCTTC

J gene: TRBJ1-1
D gene: NA
V gene: TRBV7-2
clone size: few
CDR3 protein: CASSFKGNTEAFF
CDR3 DNA: TGTGCCAGCAGCTTCAAAGGGAACACTGAAGCTTTCTTT

J gene: TRBJ2-7
D gene: NA
V gene: TRBV20-1
clone size: few
CDR3 protein: CSARGHLEQYF
CDR3 DNA: TGCAGTGCTAGAGGACACCTTGAGCAGTACTTC

J gene: TRBJ2-1
D gene: TRBD2
V gene: TRBV20-1
clone size: NA
CDR3 protein: CSARRTSGGFYNEQFF
CDR3 DNA: TGCAGTGCTAGACGTACTAGCGGGGGGTTCTACAATGAGCAGTTCTTC

J gene: TRBJ2-7
D gene: NA
V gene: TRBV7-9
clone size: few
CDR3 protein: CASSRRDPLTEQYF
CDR3 DNA: TGTGCCAGCAGCCGACGGGACCCCTTAACGGAGCAGTACTTC

J gene: TRBJ1-5
D gene: NA
V gene: TRBV20-1
clone size: few
CDR3 protein: CSAREIWGSNQPQHF
CDR3 DNA: TGCAGTGCTAGGGAGATATGGGGGAGCAATCAGCCCCAGCATTTT

J gene: TRBJ2-1
D gene: NA
V gene: TRBV20-1
clone size: few
CDR3 protein: CSARELVGSSYNEQFF
CDR3 DNA: TGCAGTGCTAGGGAATTAGTGGGGAGCTCCTACAATGAGCAGTTCTTC

J gene: TRBJ1-1
D gene: NA
V gene: TRBV20-1
clone size: medium-sized
CDR3 protein: CSALEPGRMNTEAFF
CDR3 DNA: TGCAGTGCCTTAGAACCGGGACGTATGAACACTGAAGCTTTCTTT

J gene: TRBJ1-2
D gene: NA
V gene: TRBV6-2/TRBV6-3
clone size: NA
CDR3 protein: CASGRLKNGYTF
CDR3 DNA: TGTGCCTCGGGCAGGCTCAAAAATGGCTACACCTTC

J gene: TRBJ2-3
D gene: TRBD1
V gene: TRBV30
clone size: NA
CDR3 protein: CAWRTDRGLYTQYF
CDR3 DNA: TGTGCCTGGAGGACGGACAGGGGGCTTTATACGCAGTATTTT

J gene: TRBJ1-1
D gene: TRBD1
V gene: TRBV6-1
clone size: NA
CDR3 protein: CASRTGAMDTEAFF
CDR3 DNA: TGTGCCAGCAGAACAGGGGCAATGGACACTGAAGCTTTCTTT

J gene: TRBJ2-5
D gene: TRBD1
V gene: TRBV7-2
clone size: few
CDR3 protein: CASSLSDRVGETQYF
CDR3 DNA: TGTGCCAGCAGCTTATCGGACAGGGTCGGAGAGACCCAGTACTTC

J gene: TRBJ2-3
D gene: NA
V gene: TRBV24-1
clone size: few
CDR3 protein: CATRDRRTDTQYF
CDR3 DNA: TGTGCCACCAGGGACAGACGCACAGATACGCAGTATTTT

J gene: TRBJ2-2
D gene: TRBD1
V gene: TRBV11-1
clone size: few
CDR3 protein: CASSLGQGYTGELFF
CDR3 DNA: TGTGCCAGCAGCTTAGGACAGGGGTACACCGGGGAGCTGTTTTTT

J gene: TRBJ1-1
D gene: NA
V gene: TRBV10-2
clone size: NA
CDR3 protein: CASSDFLVALTEASF
CDR3 DNA: TGCGCCAGCAGTGATTTCTTAGTGGCTCTCACTGAAGCTTCCTTT

J gene: TRBJ2-5
D gene: TRBD1
V gene: TRBV5-1
clone size: NA
CDR3 protein: CASSTRDRGSQETQYF
CDR3 DNA: TGCGCCAGCAGCACCCGGGACAGGGGGTCCCAAGAGACCCAGTACTTC

J gene: TRBJ1-1
D gene: TRBD1
V gene: TRBV12-5
clone size: few
CDR3 protein: CASGKDRGTEAFF
CDR3 DNA: TGTGCTAGTGGTAAGGACAGGGGCACTGAAGCTTTCTTT

J gene: TRBJ1-5
D gene: NA
V gene: TRBV7-2
clone size: NA
CDR3 protein: CASSLHAGSPQHF
CDR3 DNA: TGTGCCAGCAGCTTACATGCCGGCAGCCCCCAGCATTTT

J gene: TRBJ1-2
D gene: TRBD1
V gene: TRBV19
clone size: NA
CDR3 protein: CASRDRALGYTF
CDR3 DNA: TGTGCCAGTAGGGACAGGGCGCTGGGCTACACCTTC

J gene: TRBJ2-1
D gene: NA
V gene: TRBV28
clone size: NA
CDR3 protein: CASSLLTGWEFF
CDR3 DNA: TGTGCCAGCAGTTTACTTACAGGGTGGGAGTTCTTC

J gene: TRBJ2-2
D gene: NA
V gene: TRBV25-1
clone size: NA
CDR3 protein: CASSEGGRTGELFF
CDR3 DNA: TGTGCCAGCAGTGAAGGGGGTCGGACCGGGGAGCTGTTTTTT

J gene: TRBJ2-7
D gene: NA
V gene: TRBV6-5
clone size: few
CDR3 protein: CASSYSRREGGEQYF
CDR3 DNA: TGTGCCAGCAGTTACTCGAGAAGGGAAGGGGGCGAGCAGTACTTC

J gene: TRBJ2-3
D gene: TRBD1
V gene: TRBV6-2/TRBV6-3
clone size: few
CDR3 protein: CASSLGTGTDTQYF
CDR3 DNA: TGTGCCAGCAGCCTCGGGACAGGGACAGATACGCAGTATTTT

J gene: TRBJ2-5
D gene: NA
V gene: TRBV20-1
clone size: NA
CDR3 protein: CSASPLQVGRQETQYF
CDR3 DNA: TGCAGTGCCTCACCCCTGCAGGTCGGTCGACAAGAGACCCAGTACTTC

J gene: TRBJ1-2
D gene: NA
V gene: TRBV24-1
clone size: NA
CDR3 protein: CATSDGGGTLTNYGYTF
CDR3 DNA: TGTGCCACCAGTGATGGGGGGGGCACCCTCACCAACTATGGCTACACCTTC

J gene: TRBJ2-7
D gene: NA
V gene: TRBV20-1
clone size: NA
CDR3 protein: CSARAGSGLGQYF
CDR3 DNA: TGCAGTGCTAGAGCTGGAAGCGGGTTAGGACAGTACTTC

J gene: TRBJ2-1
D gene: NA
V gene: TRBV7-3
clone size: NA
CDR3 protein: CASSRDGGGAYNEQFF
CDR3 DNA: TGTGCCAGCAGTCGGGACGGTGGCGGGGCCTACAATGAGCAGTTCTTC

J gene: TRBJ2-7
D gene: TRBD1
V gene: TRBV9
clone size: NA
CDR3 protein: CASSAGTGGYYEQYF
CDR3 DNA: TGTGCCAGCAGCGCCGGGACAGGTGGTTACTACGAGCAGTACTTC

J gene: TRBJ1-5
D gene: TRBD1
V gene: TRBV19
clone size: NA
CDR3 protein: CASGQGGGNQPQHF
CDR3 DNA: TGTGCCAGCGGACAGGGCGGTGGCAATCAGCCCCAGCATTTT

J gene: TRBJ2-2
D gene: NA
V gene: TRBV9
clone size: NA
CDR3 protein: CASSPGHVTGELFF
CDR3 DNA: TGTGCCAGCAGCCCAGGGCACGTCACCGGGGAGCTGTTTTTT

J gene: TRBJ2-7
D gene: NA
V gene: TRBV12-5
clone size: few
CDR3 protein: CASGPRGGSYEQYF
CDR3 DNA: TGTGCTAGTGGTCCCAGGGGAGGGTCCTACGAGCAGTACTTC

J gene: TRBJ1-2
D gene: NA
V gene: TRBV12-3/TRBV12-4
clone size: NA
CDR3 protein: CASSLSRRANYGYTF
CDR3 DNA: TGTGCCAGCAGTTTGTCCAGGAGAGCTAACTATGGCTACACCTTC

J gene: TRBJ1-1
D gene: NA
V gene: TRBV7-8
clone size: NA
CDR3 protein: CASSLIRGGEAFF
CDR3 DNA: TGTGCCAGCAGCTTAATCCGGGGAGGTGAAGCTTTCTTT

J gene: TRBJ2-6
D gene: NA
V gene: TRBV20-1
clone size: once
CDR3 protein: CSASAFSGANVLTF
CDR3 DNA: TGCAGTGCTAGCGCCTTCTCTGGGGCCAACGTCCTGACTTTC

J gene: TRBJ2-3
D gene: NA
V gene: TRBV6-1
clone size: NA
CDR3 protein: CASTRGGAADTQYF
CDR3 DNA: TGTGCCAGCACAAGGGGGGGTGCAGCAGATACGCAGTATTTT

J gene: TRBJ1-2
D gene: TRBD1
V gene: TRBV7-2
clone size: NA
CDR3 protein: CASSLAQGAHGYTF
CDR3 DNA: TGTGCCAGCAGCTTAGCACAGGGGGCGCACGGCTACACCTTC

J gene: TRBJ2-6
D gene: TRBD1
V gene: TRBV10-3
clone size: few
CDR3 protein: CAISDQGAGANVLTF
CDR3 DNA: TGTGCCATCAGTGATCAGGGGGCTGGGGCCAACGTCCTGACTTTC